The 30 T cell receptor beta chains below were found in one sample sequenced in a study of CD8+ T cells in alopecia areata. RNA was extracted and reverse transcribed into cDNA as the sequencing template. Profiled with immunoSEQ multiplex PCR; TCRdb holds only in-frame clones, not every one. The table includes around 140,000 clones, 87% detected once. Sequenced material: CD8+ T cells sorted from blood, taken at week 0. These receptors came from a human donor with alopecia areata.

The sample holds one count of this clone. This chain uses TRBV30 with TRBJ2-3, with D tentatively TRBD1 (5 bases). Germline CDR1 and CDR2: GTSNPN and SVGIG (reference sequence). V lost 2 bases and J lost 4, with 7 bases in between. The CDR3 length is 12 residues. The CDR3 loop is CAWSIGADTQYF. The CDR3 DNA reads as TGTGCCTGGAGTATAGGGGCAGATACGCAGTATTTT.

V gene TRBV27 combines with J gene TRBJ2-7; TRBD2 matches at 10 bases. V lost 5 bases and J lost 3; bases outside the gene matches: 4. Per the germline V gene, CDR1 is MNHEY and CDR2 is SMNVEV (reference sequence). This CDR3 comprises 14 residues. The CDR3 DNA is TGTGCCAGCAGTATTCTAGCGGGAGTCTACGAGCAGTACTTC. Amino acids: CASSILAGVYEQYF.

The J gene is TRBJ1-1, the V gene TRBV9, with TRBD1 matching 7 bases. The CDR3 loop spans 17 amino acids. The junction had 16 bases not matched to a gene; V was cut back by 3 bases and J by 5 bases. Per germline, CDR1 SGDLS and CDR2 YYNGEE. DNA of the CDR3: TGTGCCAGCAGCGGGACAGGTCGTTCTGGCGGGGAGACTGAAGCTTTCTTT. This encodes CASSGTGRSGGETEAFF. Filled out from reference TRBV9 and TRBJ1-1, the complete variable domain reads DSGVTQTPKHLITATGQRVTLRCSPRSGDLSVYWYQQSLDQGLQFLIQYYNGEERAKGNILERFSAQQFPDLHSELNLSSLELGDSALYFCASSGTGRSGGETEAFFGQGTRLTVV.

This clone was seen only a few times. The rearrangement links TRBV9 to TRBJ2-1, with D perhaps given as TRBD1 or TRBD2 (5 bases each). Germline V gives CDR1 SGDLS, CDR2 YYNGEE. The CDR3 totals 12 residues. Trimming shortened V by 7 bases and J by 8 bases, and 13 bases separated the two germline ends. The CDR3 loop reads CASRGTTDEQFF. The CDR3 DNA sequence: TGTGCCAGCCGGGGCACTACGGATGAGCAGTTCTTC.

This rearrangement joins TRBV7-6 to TRBJ2-7; 11 nucleotides agree with TRBD2. There are 20 residues in the CDR3. CDR1 is SGHVS and CDR2 is FNYEAQ in the germline V gene. Trimming cost V 3 bases and J 2 bases; bases outside gene matches: 18. CDR3 bases: TGTGCCAGCAGCTTTCCTAGGAATAGCGGGAGGGCACGCACGACCTACGAGCAGTACTTC. Translating gives CASSFPRNSGRARTTYEQYF.

As to this clone: Other nucleotide sequences in the sample specify the same CDR3. The J gene is TRBJ2-7, the V gene TRBV19; 11 positions agree with TRBD1. This CDR3 region has 14 residues. Trimming removed 3 bases from V and 3 bases from J; junction bases left unmatched: 1. The germline gives CDR1 LNHDA, CDR2 SQIVND (reference sequence). This CDR3 reads CASSIGTGGYEQYF. The CDR3 DNA follows: TGTGCCAGTAGTATCGGGACAGGGGGCTACGAGCAGTACTTC.

This clone was counted only a few times. The chain couples TRBV14 to TRBJ2-2, with 7 bases matching TRBD1. The CDR3 is 13 amino acids. Germline loops: CDR1 SGHDN, CDR2 FVKESK. V gave up 6 bases and J gave up 6 bases; unmatched junction bases: 4. Here the CDR3 DNA reads TGTGCCAGCAGAAGCGACAGGGCCGGGGAGCTGTTTTTT. It encodes CASRSDRAGELFF.

The rearrangement uses TRBV7-9 and TRBJ2-1; D gene unclear. V lost 2 bases to trimming and J lost 8 bases, with 13 bases between them. The CDR3 is 14 residues long. Germline V CDR1 and CDR2: SEHNR, FQNEAQ (reference sequence). Here the CDR3 reads CASSLSERVDEQFF. The CDR3, as DNA: TGTGCCAGCAGCTTAAGCGAAAGAGTGGATGAGCAGTTCTTC.

In DNA, the CDR3 is TGCAGCGCAGAAACAGGGGGCCAAGAGACCCAGTACTTC. It is translated as CSAETGGQETQYF. The chain combines TRBV29-1 with TRBJ2-5, with TRBD1 matching over 8 bases. With V trimmed by 7 bases and J by 1 base, 5 bases remained unmatched. The CDR3 length is 13 residues. Per the germline V gene, CDR1 is SQVTM and CDR2 is ANQGSEA.

V gene TRBV5-6 combines with J gene TRBJ2-7; possibly TRBD2 for D (6 bases). CDR1 and CDR2 from the germline V gene are SGHDT and YYEEEE. This CDR3 is 13 amino acids long. Trimming left V 4 bases short and J 6 bases short, with 14 bases between. The DNA for the CDR3 is TGTGCCAGCAGCGCCCCACTAGCATCCGAGCAGTACTTC. Translated, it gives CASSAPLASEQYF. Together with reference TRBV5-6 and TRBJ2-7, the CDR3 gives the full variable domain: DAGVTQSPTHLIKTRGQQVTLRCSPKSGHDTVSWYQQALGQGPQFIFQYYEEEERQRGNFPDRFSGHQFPNYSSELNVNALLLGDSALYLCASSAPLASEQYFGPGTRLTVT.

The rearrangement joins TRBV13 to TRBJ2-2; no clear D. Trimming removed 4 bases from V and 0 bases from J, with 12 bases in between. Germline V gene sequence: CDR1 PRHDT, CDR2 FYEKMQ (reference sequence). The CDR3 sequence is 16 residues long. The CDR3 DNA reads as TGTGCCAGCAGCTGTCGCGACGGGTCGAACACCGGGGAGCTGTTTTTT. Encoded protein: CASSCRDGSNTGELFF. Combining the CDR3 with reference TRBV13 and TRBJ2-2 gives the whole variable domain AAGVIQSPRHLIKEKRETATLKCYPIPRHDTVYWYQQGPGQDPQFLISFYEKMQSDKGSIPDRFSAQQFSDYHSELNMSSLELGDSALYFCASSCRDGSNTGELFFGEGSRLTVL.

CDR3 residues: CASSQDVLLAGGLGYEQYF. CDR3 DNA sequence: TGCGCCAGCAGCCAAGACGTCTTGCTAGCGGGAGGCTTAGGCTACGAGCAGTACTTC. The rearrangement uses TRBV4-1 and TRBJ2-7; 11 bases match TRBD2. CDR1 and CDR2 (germline): MGHRA, YSYEKL. Trimming took 0 bases from V and 3 from J; bases not matched to a gene: 13. This CDR3 is built from 19 residues.

This clone occurred a few times. The chain uses TRBV30 and TRBJ2-7; TRBD1 aligns across 7 bases. The germline V gene has CDR1 GTSNPN and CDR2 SVGIG (reference sequence). The CDR3 contains 15 residues. Trimming at V came to 2 bases and at J to 2 bases, leaving 9 bases not matched to a gene. CDR3 nucleotides: TGTGCCTGGAGTCCTCCGGACAGGCCTACCTACGAGCAGTACTTC. It is translated as CAWSPPDRPTYEQYF.

The V and J genes are TRBV4-1 and TRBJ2-7, with D perhaps matching TRBD1 (6 bases). The CDR3 spans 16 residues. V was trimmed by 1 base and J by 5 bases, leaving 18 bases between them. Per the germline V gene, CDR1 is MGHRA and CDR2 is YSYEKL. The CDR3 DNA reads TGCGCCAGCAGCCAAGGAACCAGGGGATCGACCAACGAGCAGTACTTC. Translated: CASSQGTRGSTNEQYF.

This chain links TRBV5-4 with TRBJ2-7, with 15 bases that match TRBD2. In germline, CDR1 is SGHNT, CDR2 YYREEE (reference sequence). With 3 bases clipped from V and 0 bases from J, the junction kept 7 bases outside the gene matches. This CDR3 is built from 18 residues. CDR3 nucleotide sequence: TGTGCCAGCAGCTCGGGACTAGCGGGAGGAGGGGCCTCCTACGAGCAGTACTTC. Encoded protein: CASSSGLAGGGASYEQYF.

The CDR3 nucleotides are TGTGCCAGCAGCGTCGAGCGGGTTACGGGAAACGAGCAGTACTTC. Translating gives CASSVERVTGNEQYF. This sequence joins TRBV13 and TRBJ2-7, with a weak D call TRBD2 (6 bases). The germline V and J ends were trimmed by 5 bases and 5 bases, with 19 bases remaining between them. CDR1 is PRHDT and CDR2 is FYEKMQ in the germline V gene (reference sequence). The CDR3 extends over 15 amino acids.

The gene calls are TRBV6-5 and TRBJ2-1; the match to TRBD2 covers 11 bases. Germline V gene data show CDR1 as MNHEY and CDR2 as SVGAGI. There are 13 residues in the CDR3. Germline trimming cut 10 bases from V and 2 bases from J; bases unmatched to any gene: 1. CDR3 sequence reads: CAIAGGPYNEQFF. The DNA of the CDR3 is TGTGCCATAGCGGGAGGGCCCTACAATGAGCAGTTCTTC.

This CDR3 is CSALSYNEQFF. The CDR3 coding sequence is TGCAGTGCCCTAAGTTACAATGAGCAGTTCTTC. The chain couples TRBV20-1 to TRBJ2-1, with D uncertain. In germline, CDR1 is DFQATT, CDR2 SNEGSKA (reference sequence). The CDR3 spans 11 residues. Trimming removed 6 bases at V and 4 bases at J, with 7 bases between.

The table lists this clone with a count of one. The chain couples TRBV25-1 to TRBJ1-3; the D gene is possibly TRBD1 (5 bases). Germline V gene sequence: CDR1 MGHDK, CDR2 SYGVNS. This CDR3 comprises 14 residues. The V end lost 2 bases, the J end lost 0 bases, and 5 bases lay between the germline ends. The CDR3 DNA reads as TGTGCCAGCAGTGAAGGGGGCTCTGGAAACACCATATATTTT. This sequence encodes CASSEGGSGNTIYF.

As for this clone: Other DNA sequences in the sample encode the same CDR3. Here the CDR3 DNA reads TGTGCCTGGAGTGTTTCGGGTAATGAGCAGTTCTTC. This sequence encodes CAWSVSGNEQFF. V is TRBV30 and J is TRBJ2-1; D ambiguous. Germline CDR1 reads GTSNPN; CDR2 reads SVGIG (reference sequence). The CDR3 is made up of 12 amino acids. V lost 0 bases and J 7 bases, leaving 7 bases between the germline ends.

V usage is TRBV19 and J usage is TRBJ1-5, with 7 nucleotides matching TRBD1. J was trimmed by 0 bases and V by 6 bases; bases with no gene match: 17. The CDR3 spans 19 residues. Germline-derived CDR1 and CDR2 are LNHDA and SQIVND (reference sequence). Here the CDR3 DNA reads TGTGCCAGTAGCATCCGGCCGCAAGAGACAGGGTATAGCAATCAGCCCCAGCATTTT. It codes for CASSIRPQETGYSNQPQHF.

The genes are TRBV5-1 and TRBJ2-7; D uncertain. Germline CDR1 reads SGHRS; CDR2 reads YFSETQ. This CDR3 spans 11 amino acids. Trimming removed 4 bases from V and 5 bases from J, with 7 bases in between. CDR3 residues: CASSLQDEQYF. DNA of the CDR3: TGCGCCAGCAGCCTTCAAGACGAGCAGTACTTC.

The chain uses TRBV23-1 and TRBJ2-1; 10 bases match TRBD1. TRBV23-1 counts as an open reading frame of uncertain function. The CDR3 has 15 amino acids. The J segment lost 8 bases and the V segment lost 4 bases, leaving 8 bases of the junction unmatched. In DNA, the CDR3 is TGCGCCAGCAGTCCTAGGGACAGGGGCCCCGATGAGCAGTTCTTC. Amino acid sequence: CASSPRDRGPDEQFF.

The chain combines TRBV4-1 with TRBJ2-7; D is unclear. V was trimmed by 3 bases and J by 1 base, leaving 7 bases between them. CDR1 and CDR2 from the germline V gene are MGHRA and YSYEKL. The CDR3 length is 13 residues. For the CDR3, the DNA is TGCGCCAGCAGCCAGAGTCTGTCCTACGAGCAGTACTTC. It translates to CASSQSLSYEQYF.

The rearrangement uses TRBV19 and TRBJ2-1; D call uncertain. Germline loops: CDR1 LNHDA, CDR2 SQIVND (reference sequence). The CDR3 consists of 15 residues. V was cut by 5 bases and J by 0 bases, with 11 bases left in between. CDR3 bases: TGTGCCAGTAGTGACTGGCCGAGCTCCTACAATGAGCAGTTCTTC. It translates to CASSDWPSSYNEQFF. Complete variable domain (other parts from reference TRBV19 and TRBJ2-1): DGGITQSPKYLFRKEGQNVTLSCEQNLNHDAMYWYRQDPGQGLRLIYYSQIVNDFQKGDIAEGYSVSREKKESFPLTVTSAQKNPTAFYLCASSDWPSSYNEQFFGPGTRLTVL.

This rearrangement joins TRBV6-6 to TRBJ1-1; the D gene is possibly TRBD1 (5 bases). This CDR3 contains 14 residues. Looked up from germline, CDR1 is MNHNY and CDR2 is SVGAGI (reference sequence). Trimming took off 6 bases at V and 0 bases at J, with 11 bases between the two ends. The CDR3 protein is CASSAQGMNTEAFF. The DNA of the CDR3 is TGTGCCAGCAGCGCCCAGGGAATGAACACTGAAGCTTTCTTT.

The chain carries TRBV7-2 and TRBJ2-3, with a possible D match to TRBD2 (5 bases). Germline assignment: CDR1 SGHTA and CDR2 FQGNSA. Trimming took off 5 bases at V and 0 bases at J, with 9 bases between the two ends. The CDR3 loop spans 14 amino acids. The CDR3 DNA is TGTGCCAGCAGCCCATGGACTAGCACAGATACGCAGTATTTT. This codes for CASSPWTSTDTQYF.

The V gene is TRBV6-6, the J gene TRBJ1-2, with D possibly matching TRBD1 (6 bases). Germline V gives CDR1 MNHNY, CDR2 SVGAGI (reference sequence). CDR3 size: 13 residues. V was clipped by 10 bases and J by 1 base, with 13 bases between them. The CDR3 bases are TGTGCCACCGACCCAGGGGATAACTATGGCTACACCTTC. Translating gives CATDPGDNYGYTF.

The V call is TRBV19, the J call TRBJ2-1; TRBD2 is a possible D gene (5 bases). V was clipped by 3 bases and J by 7 bases, with 13 bases between them. Germline CDR1 LNHDA, CDR2 SQIVND (reference sequence). The CDR3 spans 14 residues. The DNA of the CDR3 is TGTGCCAGTAGTATGGACTCTTGGAGGAATGAGCAGTTCTTC. This codes for CASSMDSWRNEQFF.

This chain uses TRBV4-1 with TRBJ2-2, with 8 bases identical to TRBD1. From germline, CDR1 is MGHRA and CDR2 YSYEKL. This CDR3 has 15 amino acids. V lost 3 bases, J lost 4 bases, and 4 bases stayed unmatched. CDR3: CASSHPGQGTGELFF. CDR3 nucleotides: TGCGCCAGCAGCCATCCCGGACAGGGCACCGGGGAGCTGTTTTTT.